The rows below give T cell receptor beta chains drawn from one sample of a study of blood T cell repertoires in COVID-19. Assay used: immunoSEQ multiplex PCR; TCRdb lists only in-frame clones, some missing. Of about 200,000 clones in the sample, around 85% were seen once. The specimen sequenced was peripheral blood. The receptors were sampled from a human donor with active or convalescent COVID-19. The donor label of this sample is uncertain. CDR3s include the opening cysteine and the closing phenylalanine or tryptophan. D genes are given only for firm matches. Size tells how often a clone was seen (once, few, many) or the class of an expanded clone, and some rows leave it out.

.,TRBV5-4,TRBJ2-7,.,TGTGCCAGCAGCGTTGCAGGGGTAGGCGAGCAGTACTTC,CASSVAGVGEQYF
TRBD1,TRBV19,TRBJ1-5,.,TGTGCCAGTAGTAGACAGGGCTTTAGCAATCAGCCCCAGCATTTT,CASSRQGFSNQPQHF
.,TRBV19,TRBJ1-5,.,TGTGCCAGTAGTATAGGCGGGCCCCCTGGACAGCCCCAGCATTTT,CASSIGGPPGQPQHF
TRBD2,TRBV5-8,TRBJ2-7,.,TGTGCCAGCAGCTTGGTCAGCGGGGGCTACGAGCAGTACTTC,CASSLVSGGYEQYF
.,TRBV19,TRBJ2-4,.,TGTGCCAGTAGTCGGACAAGACAGGTCATTCAGTACTTC,CASSRTRQVIQYF
TRBD1,TRBV2,TRBJ2-1,.,TGTGCCAGCAGCCTAGACAGGGGGTCCTACAATGAGCAGTTCTTC,CASSLDRGSYNEQFF
TRBD1,TRBV3-1/TRBV3-2,TRBJ1-4,.,TGTGCCAGCAGCCAGGGGACAGGGTATGAAAAACTGTTTTTT,CASSQGTGYEKLFF
TRBD2,TRBV19,TRBJ2-3,.,TGTGCCAGCCACAAAAGGGGAGGGAAGGTCACAGATACGCAGTATTTT,CASHKRGGKVTDTQYF
.,TRBV5-1,TRBJ2-3,.,TGCGCCAGCAGCTTAGGGGGGCTAGCGGACACAGATACGCAGTATTTT,CASSLGGLADTDTQYF
TRBD1,TRBV18,TRBJ2-2,once,TGTGCCAGCTCACAACTCGGGACAGCTAACACCGGGGAGCTGTTTTTT,CASSQLGTANTGELFF
TRBD2,TRBV3-1/TRBV3-2,TRBJ2-3,.,TGTGCCAGCAGCCAAGCAGGGCGGGGGGGCTATACGCAGTATTTT,CASSQAGRGGYTQYF
.,TRBV27,TRBJ2-1,.,TGTGCCAGCAGCTTCTTAGGCCAGGGGAATGAGCAGTTCTTC,CASSFLGQGNEQFF
.,TRBV25-1,TRBJ1-5,.,TGTGCCAGCGCGTGGGGGGATCAGCCCCAGCATTTT,CASAWGDQPQHF
.,TRBV24-1,TRBJ1-5,.,TGTGCCACCTCGGAGGCCTACAATCAGCCCCAGCATTTT,CATSEAYNQPQHF
TRBD2,TRBV18,TRBJ2-7,once,TGTGCCAGCCAAATAAGCGGGAGTGGCTACGAGCAGTACTTC,CASQISGSGYEQYF
.,TRBV11-3,TRBJ1-4,once,TGTGCCAGCAGCTTACCTGGGGGCCGAAATGAAAAACTGTTTTTT,CASSLPGGRNEKLFF
.,TRBV5-6,TRBJ2-7,.,TGTGCCAGCAGCCACCGGGACGAGCAGTACTTC,CASSHRDEQYF
TRBD2,TRBV2,TRBJ2-1,.,TGTGCCAGCAGGCCACTAGCGGGAGGGAATGAGCAGTTCTTC,CASRPLAGGNEQFF
TRBD2,TRBV7-3,TRBJ2-1,few,TGTGCCAGCAGCCAAAAAGCGGGGGCCGTAGGGAATGAGCAGTTCTTC,CASSQKAGAVGNEQFF
.,TRBV5-6,TRBJ1-1,.,TGTGCCAGCAGCTTGGGTCCACAGGCTTCCACTGAAGCTTTCTTT,CASSLGPQASTEAFF
TRBD2,TRBV19,TRBJ2-1,.,TGTGCCAGTACCACAGGACTAGCGGATTCCTACAATGAGCAGTTCTTC,CASTTGLADSYNEQFF
TRBD1,TRBV5-1,TRBJ1-1,once,TGCGCCAGCAGCTTCGACAGGGGGCCCACTGAAGCTTTCTTT,CASSFDRGPTEAFF
.,TRBV30,TRBJ2-7,once,TGTGCCTGGAGTGACACAGCCGGGACTTCCCCTTCCTACGAGCAGTACTTC,CAWSDTAGTSPSYEQYF
.,TRBV9,TRBJ1-6,.,TGTGCCAGCAGCGTAGGCAGGGATAGGTTTGCACCCCTCCACTTT,CASSVGRDRFAPLHF
TRBD2,TRBV10-1,TRBJ2-1,few,TGCGCCAGCAGTGCGGGACTAGCGGGATCCAATGAGCAGTTCTTC,CASSAGLAGSNEQFF
TRBD2,TRBV6-4,TRBJ2-7,few,TGTGCCAACCTTAGCGGGGGGAAGGAGTACTTC,CANLSGGKEYF
TRBD1,TRBV27,TRBJ1-6,few,TGTGCCAGCAGTTTATCGTTTGGACAGGGGAGGAATTCACCCCTCCACTTT,CASSLSFGQGRNSPLHF
.,TRBV6-2/TRBV6-3,TRBJ2-7,.,TGTGCCAGCACCCCTAAAGGAGTACTAACCCACGAGCAGTACTTC,CASTPKGVLTHEQYF
.,TRBV6-4,TRBJ1-1,.,TGTGCCAGCAGTGACTCGGAGGGTCGGGAGAACACTGAAGCTTTCTTT,CASSDSEGRENTEAFF
TRBD1,TRBV5-4,TRBJ2-7,.,TGTGCCAGCAGCTTGGTGGGGGGGACAGGGGAGCAGTACTTC,CASSLVGGTGEQYF
TRBD2,TRBV28,TRBJ2-4,.,TGTGCCAGCAGACTAGCGGGGGTAAAAAACATTCAGTACTTC,CASRLAGVKNIQYF
.,TRBV5-1,TRBJ2-7,.,TGCGCCAGCCGCCAGGAGTACGGGAACGAGCAGTACTTC,CASRQEYGNEQYF
TRBD2,TRBV4-1,TRBJ2-3,.,TGCGCCAGCAGCCAAAGGAGGACTAGCGGAGCCTCATACACAGATACGCAGTATTTT,CASSQRRTSGASYTDTQYF
.,TRBV7-3,TRBJ2-5,.,TGTGCCAGCAGTTCAGGGACATCTTCAATAGAGACCCAGTACTTC,CASSSGTSSIETQYF
.,TRBV5-4,TRBJ2-5,.,TGTGCCAGCAGCTTGGTGGTAGATCAAGAGACCCAGTACTTC,CASSLVVDQETQYF
TRBD2,TRBV5-1,TRBJ2-2,.,TGCGCCAGCAGCTTGGAGCCCGGGAGGTCGAACACCGGGGAGCTGTTTTTT,CASSLEPGRSNTGELFF
TRBD2,TRBV18,TRBJ2-1,.,TGTGCCAGCTCATCCCTAGCGGGAGGGGCCCATGAGCAGTTCTTC,CASSSLAGGAHEQFF
.,TRBV12-3/TRBV12-4,TRBJ1-2,.,TGTGCCAGCAGTTTTGTGGCAGCGGAGGGCTACACCTTC,CASSFVAAEGYTF
.,TRBV5-4,TRBJ2-3,.,TGTGCCAGCAGCTCCGAGTGGGGGGTGGCAGATACGCAGTATTTT,CASSSEWGVADTQYF
TRBD1,TRBV5-3,TRBJ2-1,.,TGTGCCAGAAGCCTAGGGAACCAGGGGGCCGGTCCCTACAATGAGCAGTTCTTC,CARSLGNQGAGPYNEQFF
TRBD2,TRBV7-2,TRBJ2-1,.,TGTGCCAGCAGCTTTGGGACTAGTGGCAATGAGCAGTTCTTC,CASSFGTSGNEQFF
.,TRBV27,TRBJ1-6,.,TGTGCCAGCAGTTTATTGGGGGCAGGAAGCTCCTATAATTCACCCCTCCACTTT,CASSLLGAGSSYNSPLHF
TRBD2,TRBV2,TRBJ2-3,.,TGTGCCAGCAGACCCGGGACTAGCGGACGTCTGGAGGTAGATACGCAGTATTTT,CASRPGTSGRLEVDTQYF
.,TRBV19,TRBJ2-6,.,TGTGCCAGTAGTCCAACGAGCTCTGGGGCCAACGTCCTGACTTTC,CASSPTSSGANVLTF
.,TRBV6-5,TRBJ2-2,.,TGTGCCAGCGGACGGGGGATTGTTCCCACCGGGGAGCTGTTTTTT,CASGRGIVPTGELFF
TRBD1,TRBV5-1,TRBJ2-5,.,TGCGCCAGCAGCCAGGGACAGGATGAGACCCAGTACTTC,CASSQGQDETQYF
.,TRBV5-6,TRBJ1-3,.,TGTGCCAGCAGGTGGGGCCTCGTGCTGGTGAACACCATATATTTT,CASRWGLVLVNTIYF
.,TRBV19,TRBJ2-7,.,TGTGCCAGTAGTTTGGGGGCCCTTGGGGAGCAGTACTTC,CASSLGALGEQYF
TRBD1,TRBV25-1,TRBJ2-7,few,TGTGCCAGCAGTGCCTCGGGACAGGGAGTATCTTGGTTCTACGAGCAGTACTTC,CASSASGQGVSWFYEQYF
.,TRBV19,TRBJ1-2,.,TGTGCCAGTAGTATGCAGGGTACCAATGGCTACACCTTC,CASSMQGTNGYTF
TRBD1,TRBV7-2,TRBJ1-1,.,TGTGCCAGCAGCTTAGACCTGACAGGGGGCACAGCTTTCTTT,CASSLDLTGGTAFF
TRBD2,TRBV7-2,TRBJ2-7,.,TGTGCCAGCAGCTTAGGGCGGGGGGTTACCTACGAGCAGTACTTC,CASSLGRGVTYEQYF
.,TRBV6-5,TRBJ2-3,.,TGTGCCAGCAGCCAAAGCACAGGACGAACAGATACGCAGTATTTT,CASSQSTGRTDTQYF
TRBD2,TRBV5-5,TRBJ2-5,.,TGTGCCAGCAGCTTGGTGGCGGGCGGGAGCGGCCAAGAGACCCAGTACTTC,CASSLVAGGSGQETQYF
TRBD2,TRBV7-9,TRBJ2-7,.,TGTGCCAGCAGCTTAGGGGCTAGCGGGGGGGCAAAAAGCTCCTACGAGCAGTACTTC,CASSLGASGGAKSSYEQYF
TRBD2,TRBV25-1,TRBJ2-7,.,TGTGCCAGCAGTCAGGTGGGGGGGAGAATGTACTTC,CASSQVGGRMYF
.,TRBV2,TRBJ1-1,.,TGTGCCAGCAGTCTCAGCCGAGGAGACACTGAAGCTTTCTTT,CASSLSRGDTEAFF
TRBD1,TRBV30,TRBJ1-1,.,TGTGCCTGGAGCAGGGACAGGCTCCCTGAAGCTTTCTTT,CAWSRDRLPEAFF
.,TRBV18,TRBJ1-3,.,TGTGCCAGCTCACCAAAGAGTTTCTCTGGAAACACCATATATTTT,CASSPKSFSGNTIYF